The 15 T cell receptor beta chains below come from one sample, sequenced in a study of blood T cell repertoires in COVID-19 (dated by TCRdb to 2020 to 2022). Libraries were made using the immunoSEQ multiplex PCR assay. Imported from immuneACCESS, the table was reduced by TCRdb to in-frame sequences with V and J called. These copies leave out some clones; in studies compared against another copy, an unresolved V gene accounts for under half, and the cause of the remainder is not known. The sample table records about 170,000 clones; approximately 86% of these occur just once. Around 0.6% of the sample is held by the ten biggest clonotypes. The sequenced sample was peripheral blood. Receptors originate from a man aged 55 to 70 with COVID-19, enrolled during active disease.

There are a few counts of this clone. The chain joins TRBV7-6 to TRBJ1-5, with 9 bases aligning to TRBD1. With 5 bases clipped from V and 5 bases from J, the junction kept 7 bases outside the gene matches. This CDR3 has 15 residues. CDR1 SGHVS and CDR2 FNYEAQ come from the germline V gene. The CDR3 sequence is CASSRGTGSYQPQHF. The CDR3 DNA follows: TGTGCCAGCAGCCGGGGGACAGGGTCATATCAGCCCCAGCATTTT.

The gene calls are TRBV28 and TRBJ2-7, with D perhaps TRBD1 (5 bases). Germline V gene lookup returns CDR1 MDHEN and CDR2 SYDVKM. The CDR3 is made up of 13 amino acids. V was clipped by 7 bases and J by 2 bases, with 12 bases between them. Written as DNA, the CDR3 is TGTGCCAGCAAAATCACAGGTACCTACGAGCAGTACTTC. Residues: CASKITGTYEQYF. The entire variable domain, with the rest obtained from reference TRBV28 and TRBJ2-7, is as follows: DVKVTQSSRYLVKRTGEKVFLECVQDMDHENMFWYRQDPGLGLRLIYFSYDVKMKEKGDIPEGYSVSREKKERFSLILESASTNQTSMYLCASKITGTYEQYFGPGTRLTVT.

The chain links TRBV6-5 to TRBJ2-7; the match to TRBD2 covers 11 bases. CDR3 length equals 14 residues. V shed 7 bases and J 4 bases; nucleotides not matched to a gene: 6. The germline V gene has CDR1 MNHEY and CDR2 SVGAGI. The CDR3 region has the DNA TGTGCCAGCATCGGGTGGACTAGCGGGTACGAGCAGTACTTC. It is translated as CASIGWTSGYEQYF.

The gene calls are TRBV18 and TRBJ1-2; TRBD1 matches at 9 bases. V lost 3 bases to trimming and J lost 4 bases; unmatched junction nucleotides: 9. Germline CDR1 reads KGHSH; CDR2 reads LQKENI. The CDR3 is made up of 16 amino acids. CDR3 DNA: TGTGCCAGCTCACCTGTCCTGGACAGGGGAGTCTATGGCTACACCTTC. The encoded protein is CASSPVLDRGVYGYTF. The whole variable domain, filled in from reference TRBV18 and TRBJ1-2, reads NAGVMQNPRHLVRRRGQEARLRCSPMKGHSHVYWYRQLPEEGLKFMVYLQKENIIDESGMPKERFSAEFPKEGPSILRIQQVVRGDSAAYFCASSPVLDRGVYGYTFGSGTRLTVV.

The CDR3 reads CASSQRGYHEQFF. The CDR3 bases are TGTGCCAGCAGCCAAAGGGGATACCATGAGCAGTTCTTC. The chain joins TRBV6-2 or TRBV6-3 to TRBJ2-1, with D tentatively TRBD1 (5 bases). The CDR3 contains 13 residues. V was clipped by 6 bases and J by 8 bases, with 14 bases between them. Germline CDR1 MNHEY, CDR2 SVGEGT.

V usage is TRBV27 and J usage is TRBJ1-1; D is unclear. Trimming cost V 2 bases and J 4 bases, with 14 bases left between them. This CDR3 comprises 15 residues. The germline V gene has CDR1 MNHEY and CDR2 SMNVEV (reference sequence). This CDR3 reads CASSLVAGLGTEAFF. The CDR3 coding sequence is TGTGCCAGCAGTTTAGTGGCAGGACTTGGCACTGAAGCTTTCTTT.

In nucleotides, the CDR3 is TGTGCCAGCAGCTTGAGCGGGACCAATCTCTATGGCTACACCTTC. Protein sequence: CASSLSGTNLYGYTF. The rearrangement joins TRBV7-2 to TRBJ1-2; tentative D call: TRBD1 (5 bases). Looked up from germline, CDR1 is SGHTA and CDR2 is FQGNSA. The V gene lost 3 bases and the J gene lost 4 bases, with 15 bases spanning the gap. This CDR3 has 15 amino acids.

The V call is TRBV19, the J call TRBJ2-5; 8 nucleotides match TRBD1. Germline V gene data show CDR1 as LNHDA and CDR2 as SQIVND (reference sequence). The CDR3 is 16 amino acids. V trimming: 4 bases; J trimming: 5 bases; junction bases outside the gene matches: 12. CDR3 amino acids: CASSTHGQGSSETQYF. The DNA of the CDR3 is TGTGCCAGTAGTACCCATGGACAGGGTTCGTCCGAGACCCAGTACTTC.

This rearrangement joins TRBV18 to TRBJ2-5; D is ambiguous. The germline gives CDR1 KGHSH, CDR2 LQKENI. The CDR3 loop spans 14 amino acids. Trimming removed 4 bases from V and 5 bases from J, with 14 bases in between. The CDR3 spells CASSRGIMRETQYF. DNA for the CDR3: TGTGCCAGCTCACGAGGCATTATGAGGGAGACCCAGTACTTC.

The gene calls are TRBV6-2 or TRBV6-3 and TRBJ1-5; no clear D. Germline V CDR1 and CDR2: MNHEY, SVGEGT. CDR3 size: 14 residues. The V and J ends lost 0 bases and 5 bases respectively, with 8 bases between them. Here the CDR3 reads CASSYSGSHQPQHF. The CDR3 DNA reads TGTGCCAGCAGTTACTCGGGCAGCCATCAGCCCCAGCATTTT.

The V call is TRBV5-4, the J call TRBJ1-2; D perhaps matches TRBD1 (5 bases). Trimming cost V 3 bases and J 0 bases, with 9 bases left between them. The germline gives CDR1 SGHNT, CDR2 YYREEE (reference sequence). The CDR3 loop spans 14 amino acids. Here the CDR3 DNA reads TGTGCCAGCAGCTCCGGGACTGCTAACTATGGCTACACCTTC. It is translated as CASSSGTANYGYTF.

This chain links TRBV29-1 with TRBJ1-5; 10 bases match TRBD1. Looked up from germline, CDR1 is SQVTM and CDR2 is ANQGSEA. The CDR3 is made up of 15 amino acids. V was pared by 7 bases and J by 2 bases, with 8 bases of the junction left unmatched. For the CDR3, the DNA is TGCAGCGCAAGAGCCGGGACAGGGGGCAATCAGCCCCAGCATTTT. This translates into CSARAGTGGNQPQHF.

The chain links TRBV5-4 to TRBJ2-3; 8 nucleotides align to TRBD1. CDR3 length equals 16 residues. The germline CDR1 and CDR2 sequences are SGHNT and YYREEE (reference sequence). The V gene end was trimmed by 4 bases and the J gene end by 7 bases; junction bases not matched to a gene: 14. DNA for the CDR3: TGTGCCAGCAGCACTCCACAAGCAGGGGGCGCGAATACGCAGTATTTT. This gives the protein CASSTPQAGGANTQYF.

CDR3 in DNA: TGTGCCAGTGGGCCTGTGGCACATAATAATTCACCCCTCCACTTT. Translated, it gives CASGPVAHNNSPLHF. V is TRBV6-5 and J is TRBJ1-6; no clear D. V gave up 9 bases and J gave up 5 bases, with 17 bases separating them. The CDR3 spans 15 residues. Looked up from germline, CDR1 is MNHEY and CDR2 is SVGAGI.

This sequence joins TRBV7-2 and TRBJ2-1, with 7 bases aligning to TRBD1. The trim removed 5 bases at V and 0 bases at J, leaving 10 bases unmatched. The CDR3 has 17 amino acids. Germline lookup yields CDR1 SGHTA and CDR2 FQGNSA. The CDR3 sequence is CASSARQGYSSYNEQFF. The CDR3 coding sequence is TGTGCCAGCAGCGCCCGACAGGGCTATAGCTCCTACAATGAGCAGTTCTTC.